This T cell receptor beta chain was recorded in a study of shared clonotypes between healthy human individuals (dated by TCRdb to the early 2020s). For the wider study: The cohort included a few men and a couple of women between 18 and 49 years of age. The study deeply sequenced blood TCR repertoires of about five healthy adults to estimate repertoire size and the extent of clonotype sharing between individuals. Each donor's leukapheresis produced roughly between roughly 0.85 and 10 billion PBMCs. For each donor, CD4 naive and CD4 memory were each run on three plates, CD8 naive on two plates, and CD8 memory on one plate. To increase sequencing depth and limit assay-specific biases, TCR repertoire library preparation and sequencing were carried out by different laboratories using diverse techniques.

The CDR3, cysteine through phenylalanine, is 14 amino acids long. CDR3 DNA only is kept here, 42 bases in frame from base 1. The germline V gene (reference sequence) yields SEHNR for CDR1 and FQNEAQ for CDR2. V is trimmed back by 4 bases and J by 6 bases, and the junction contains 5 bases that no gene match accounts for. For the CD8 naive samples, CD45RO-negative cells were positively selected for CCR7, yielding a CD45RA+CCR7+ population from which TemRA cells were excluded. The donors were healthy, HIV-negative adults with no recently reported acute infections or vaccinations. All donors were Caucasian adults living in Nashville, Tennessee, USA. Blood was collected by leukapheresis, and PBMCs were isolated by Ficoll-Histopaque density gradient centrifugation and then cryopreserved in liquid nitrogen vapor phase. Analytical flow cytometry was used to check the purity and quantity of each magnetically sorted T cell population. Genomic DNA was isolated from each sorted fraction and quantified by UV absorbance on a Nanodrop 2000c.

Using the deep immunoSEQ assay, multiplex PCR amplified TCR CDR3 regions from genomic DNA. Genomic DNA extracted from each cell subset was distributed evenly over all wells of several immunoSEQ 96-well plates, and each plate served as one replicate. For sorted subsets, around 0.2 ug of genomic DNA, equivalent to about 30,000 T cell genomes, went into each replicate PCR. The purified libraries were quantified using a Qubit 3.0 fluorometer, sized with a Bioanalyzer 2100, and then quantified again using the KAPA Library Quantification kit. Each immunoSEQ 96-well plate was sequenced on its own single-read 150-cycle Illumina NextSeq 550 flow cell. In the authors' own workflow: Because the immunoSEQ output included only junctional sequences and no quality scores, the filtering could not be the same as the filtering used for full-length reads. To assign V/J genes and CDR3, sequences were annotated using PyIR, a Python wrapper for IgBLAST v1.9, with IMGT germline references. Reads with weak V/J assignments (E-value above 1e-6), missing CDR3, stop codons, out-of-frame junctions, or ambiguous translated residues were removed. V3J clonotypes were defined by identical inferred V gene, J gene, and CDR3 amino acid sequence. The percentage overlap between two repertoires was calculated by dividing the number of shared unique clonotypes by the size of the smaller repertoire. Repertoire richness was assessed with RTK rarefaction, the Chao1 estimator, and Recon v2.1 estimates of unobserved clonotypes. Generation probabilities for all TCRbeta clonotypes obtained by the gDNA method from several donors were computed using OLGA. This is the immuneACCESS table as TCRdb keeps it, with only in-frame sequences that have V and J called. A part of the clones is gone; compared with another copy, unresolved V genes explain less than half, and the rest is unexplained. The V and J calls and clone size were taken over from that table, and D and trimming were inferred from the DNA. The sample table holds about 2,100,000 clones, of which about 93% were seen once. Jointly, the top ten make up about 1.5% of the sample.

Beyond this particular receptor, the publication reports: Across a handful of donors, approximately 5% of naive CD4, roughly 3.5% of naive CD8, 2% to 2.5% of memory CD4, and under 0.45% of memory CD8 clonotypes were shared. Compared with non-shared clonotypes, the clonotypes found in all four sorted-subset donors had higher generation probabilities. Estimated clonotype richness was generally larger for naive than for memory subsets. Pairwise subsampling led to the expectation that sequencing depth would affect the degree of clonotype sharing among donors. Rarefaction of sorted-subset datasets indicated incomplete sequencing despite the large sequencing depth. Sampling was restricted to blood, and TCR repertoires in tissue are likely to differ from TCR repertoires in blood. The small number of donors limited the genetic and exposure-history diversity represented.

Note on this clone: It has no known antigen specificity. No base quality values were provided; no much bigger clone lies one nucleotide off.

Specimen: naive CD8+ T cells from PBMCs. In light of the paper, this sample's cell subset or site label describes: CD45RA+CCR7+. Rearrangement joined TRBV7-9 to TRBJ2-3, with 9 bases aligning to TRBD2. This clonotype originated in a man aged 18 to 30 in good health. Some clones in this sample may be carry-over from other donors' samples. The sequence in DNA is TGTGCCAGCAGCTCTATAGCGGGGGAGGATACGCAGTATTTT. This yields the protein CASSSIAGEDTQYF.